This T cell receptor beta chain was captured in a study of identical twins. General study findings and limits: Conclusions leaned on cross-sectional statistical analysis and did not track the same donors over time. Cord blood's abundant beta clonotypes had fewer insertions, unlike memory repertoires.

The V gene's germline CDR1 is SGHTA and CDR2 FQGNSA. This CDR3 comprises 15 residues. V lost 2 bases and J lost 1; bases outside the gene matches: 2. Template switching added a universal primer site; cDNA carried unique molecular identifiers. Using its own MiXCR run on the 5' RACE reads, TCRdb lists one record per CDR3 protein. The sample yields 550,000 to 800,000 distinct CDR3 sequences, about 7.1% seen once. This clonotype was detected many times. No antigen is known for it. These data were also filed under a second study, of yellow fever vaccine responses in identical twins. That report adds: Each twin's T cell response to the vaccine was reported to look partly convergent and partly personalized.

The origin of this receptor is a woman aged 18-29 years in good health. Sample: PBMCs. The chain carries TRBV7-2 and TRBJ1-1, with 9 bases that match TRBD1. CDR3 sequence (DNA): TGTGCCAGCAGCTTACACAGGGGGCCGAACACTGAAGCTTTCTTT. Translation: CASSLHRGPNTEAFF. The complete variable domain, with remaining parts taken from reference TRBV7-2 and TRBJ1-1, reads GAGVSQSPSNKVTEKGKDVELRCDPISGHTALYWYRQSLGQGLEFLIYFQGNSAPDKSGLPSDRFSAERTGGSVSTLTIQRTQQEDSAVYLCASSLHRGPNTEAFFGQGTRLTVV.